What follows are 6 T cell receptor beta chains derived from one specimen sequenced in a study of T cells after yellow fever vaccination (dated by TCRdb to between 2018 and 2021). Sample treatment or condition, as interpreted from the label and publication: live attenuated yellow fever vaccine strain. Libraries came from 5' RACE. The listed sequencing device is Illumina HiSeq 2500. TCRdb handled the public reads itself, with Q25 trimming in fastp and clone calling in MiXCR, and kept productive beta chains. Each CDR3 protein gets just one entry, which takes the most common genes and DNA from the rows behind it. The sample contains a few hundred thousand distinct CDR3 sequences, around a sixth of them found a single time. In total, the top ten clones hold 17% of the sample. Here the sequenced sample was PBMCs, taken 5 to 6 days after the first yellow fever vaccination. The receptor source for this set is a man between 18 and 35 years old who received the YFV17D yellow fever vaccine.

The chain joins TRBV24-1 to TRBJ2-5; D gene unclear. V lost 0 bases to trimming and J lost 5 bases, with 6 bases between them. CDR1 is KGHDR, CDR2 SFDVKD, per germline. CDR3 length: 13 residues. The CDR3 bases are TGTGCCACCAGTGATTTGAATCAGGAGACCCAGTACTTC. Amino acids: CATSDLNQETQYF.

This clonotype appeared many times. The chain uses TRBV7-2 and TRBJ2-5; TRBD2 aligns across 7 bases. This CDR3 is 15 amino acids long. The germline V gene encodes CDR1 SGHTA and CDR2 FQGNSA. The J segment lost 3 bases and the V segment lost 1 base, leaving 5 bases of the junction unmatched. The CDR3 reads CASSLGGGGEETQYF. DNA of the CDR3: TGTGCCAGCAGCTTAGGGGGGGGAGGTGAAGAGACCCAGTACTTC.

The chain uses TRBV4-1 and TRBJ1-2; no clear D. With 0 bases removed from V and 4 bases from J, the gap between germline ends came to 12 bases. Per germline, CDR1 MGHRA and CDR2 YSYEKL. This CDR3 contains 15 residues. This chain's CDR3 is CASSQDRGIGYGYTF. The CDR3 DNA reads as TGCGCCAGCAGCCAAGACCGGGGTATCGGCTATGGCTACACCTTC.

The CDR3 sequence: CASLQGVADTQYF. The DNA for the CDR3 is TGTGCCAGTTTACAGGGGGTCGCAGATACGCAGTATTTT. The chain carries TRBV6-6 and TRBJ2-3; 8 nucleotides match TRBD1. This CDR3 region has 13 residues. The trim removed 9 bases at V and 4 bases at J, leaving 6 bases unmatched. CDR1 is MNHNY, CDR2 SVGAGI, per germline (reference sequence).

J is TRBJ2-2 and V is TRBV11-2; 8 nucleotides agree with TRBD1. Unmatched junction bases numbered 15, after V lost 4 bases and J lost 5 bases. This CDR3 region has 18 residues. CDR1 SGHAT and CDR2 FQNNGV come from the germline V gene. CDR3 amino acids: CASSSTRVTGAVTGELFF. The DNA of the CDR3 is TGTGCCAGCAGCTCCACCCGCGTGACAGGGGCTGTAACCGGGGAGCTGTTTTTT. Filled out from reference TRBV11-2 and TRBJ2-2, the complete variable domain reads EAGVAQSPRYKIIEKRQSVAFWCNPISGHATLYWYQQILGQGPKLLIQFQNNGVVDDSQLPKDRFSAERLKGVDSTLKIQPAKLEDSAVYLCASSSTRVTGAVTGELFFGEGSRLTVL.

In this sample, this clonotype turned up once. The chain employs TRBV19 and TRBJ2-3; D is tentatively TRBD1 or TRBD2 (5 bases each). Per germline, CDR1 LNHDA and CDR2 SQIVND (reference sequence). The CDR3 spans 17 residues. V shed 0 bases and J shed 1 base, with 14 bases lying between them. Here the CDR3 reads CASSIDPGWDRTDTQYF. In DNA form, the CDR3 reads TGTGCCAGTAGTATAGATCCGGGATGGGACCGCACAGATACGCAGTATTTT.